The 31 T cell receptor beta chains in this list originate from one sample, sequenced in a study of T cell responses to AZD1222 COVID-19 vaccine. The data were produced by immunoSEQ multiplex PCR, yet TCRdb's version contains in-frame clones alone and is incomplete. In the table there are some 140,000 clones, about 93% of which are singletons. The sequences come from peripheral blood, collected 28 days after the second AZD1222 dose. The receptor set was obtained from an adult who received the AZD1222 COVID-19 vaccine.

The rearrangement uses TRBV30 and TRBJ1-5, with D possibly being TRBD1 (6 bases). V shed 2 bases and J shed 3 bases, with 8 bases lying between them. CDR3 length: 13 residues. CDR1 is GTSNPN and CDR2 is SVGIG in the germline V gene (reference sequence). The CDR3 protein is CAWSTGSNQPQHF. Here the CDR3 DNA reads TGTGCCTGGAGTACAGGGTCCAATCAGCCCCAGCATTTT.

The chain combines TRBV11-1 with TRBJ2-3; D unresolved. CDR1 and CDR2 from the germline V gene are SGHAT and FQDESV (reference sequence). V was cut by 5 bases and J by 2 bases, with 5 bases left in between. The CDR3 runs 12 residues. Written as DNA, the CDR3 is TGTGCCAGCAGCGCCTACACAGATACGCAGTATTTT. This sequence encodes CASSAYTDTQYF.

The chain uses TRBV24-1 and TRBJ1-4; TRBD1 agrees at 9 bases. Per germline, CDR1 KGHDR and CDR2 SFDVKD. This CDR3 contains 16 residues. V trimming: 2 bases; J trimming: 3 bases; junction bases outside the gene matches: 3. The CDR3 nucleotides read TGTGCCACCAGTGATTCCCACAGGGGGCCTAATGAAAAACTGTTTTTT. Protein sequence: CATSDSHRGPNEKLFF.

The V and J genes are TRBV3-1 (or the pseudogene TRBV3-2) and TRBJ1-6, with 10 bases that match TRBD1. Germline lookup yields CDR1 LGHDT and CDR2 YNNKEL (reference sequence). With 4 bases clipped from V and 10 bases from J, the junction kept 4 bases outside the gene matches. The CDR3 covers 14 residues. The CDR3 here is CASSPDRGSSPLHF. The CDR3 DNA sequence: TGTGCCAGCAGCCCGGACAGGGGGAGCTCACCCCTCCACTTT.

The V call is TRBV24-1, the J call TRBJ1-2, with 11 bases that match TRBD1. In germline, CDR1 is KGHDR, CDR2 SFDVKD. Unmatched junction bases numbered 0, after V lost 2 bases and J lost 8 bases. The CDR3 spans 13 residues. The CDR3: CATSDWTGGGYTF. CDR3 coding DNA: TGTGCCACCAGTGATTGGACAGGGGGCGGCTACACCTTC.

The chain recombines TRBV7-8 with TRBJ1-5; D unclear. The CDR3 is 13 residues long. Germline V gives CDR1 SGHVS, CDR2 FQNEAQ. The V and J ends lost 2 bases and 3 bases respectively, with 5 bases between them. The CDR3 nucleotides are TGTGCCAGCAGCTTAAGTCCCAATCAGCCCCAGCATTTT. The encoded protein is CASSLSPNQPQHF.

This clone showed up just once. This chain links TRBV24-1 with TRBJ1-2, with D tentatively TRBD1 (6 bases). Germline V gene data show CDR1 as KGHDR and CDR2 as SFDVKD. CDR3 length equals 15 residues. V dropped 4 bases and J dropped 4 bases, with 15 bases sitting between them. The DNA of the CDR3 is TGTGCCACCAGTGACTCCCGGACAGCTCCCTATGGCTACACCTTC. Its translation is CATSDSRTAPYGYTF.

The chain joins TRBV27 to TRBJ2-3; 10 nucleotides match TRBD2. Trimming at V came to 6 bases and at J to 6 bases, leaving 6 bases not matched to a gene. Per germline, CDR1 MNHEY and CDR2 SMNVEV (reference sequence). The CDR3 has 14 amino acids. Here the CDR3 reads CASSLTSGADTQYF. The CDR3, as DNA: TGTGCCAGCAGCTTAACTAGCGGGGCGGATACGCAGTATTTT.

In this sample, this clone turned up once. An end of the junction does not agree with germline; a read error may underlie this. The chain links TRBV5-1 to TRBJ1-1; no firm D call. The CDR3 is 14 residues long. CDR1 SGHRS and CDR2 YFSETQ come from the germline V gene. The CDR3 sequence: CASSPFKLNAEAFF. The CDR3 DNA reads TGCGCCAGCAGCCCCTTTAAATTGAACGCTGAAGCTTTCTTT. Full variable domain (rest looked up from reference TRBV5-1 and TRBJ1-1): KAGVTQTPRYLIKTRGQQVTLSCSPISGHRSVSWYQQTPGQGLQFLFEYFSETQRNKGNFPGRFSGRQFSNSRSEMNVSTLELGDSALYLCASSPFKLNAEAFFGQGTRLTVV.

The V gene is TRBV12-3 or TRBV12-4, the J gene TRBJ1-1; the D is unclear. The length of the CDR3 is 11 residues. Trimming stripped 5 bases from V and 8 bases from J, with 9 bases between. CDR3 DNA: TGTGCCAGCAGTCACGGCTTAGAAGCTTTCTTT. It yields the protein CASSHGLEAFF.

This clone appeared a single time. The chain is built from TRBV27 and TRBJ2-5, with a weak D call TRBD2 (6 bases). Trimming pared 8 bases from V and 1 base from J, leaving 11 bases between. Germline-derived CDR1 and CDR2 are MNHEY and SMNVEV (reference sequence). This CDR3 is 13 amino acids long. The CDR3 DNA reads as TGTGCCAGCGGACCGGGACTCCAAGAGACCCAGTACTTC. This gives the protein CASGPGLQETQYF.

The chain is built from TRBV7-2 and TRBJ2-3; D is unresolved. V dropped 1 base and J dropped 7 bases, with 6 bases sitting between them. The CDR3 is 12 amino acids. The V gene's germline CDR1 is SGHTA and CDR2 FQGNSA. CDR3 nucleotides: TGTGCCAGCAGCTTAGTGAGTTATACGCAGTATTTT. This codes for CASSLVSYTQYF.

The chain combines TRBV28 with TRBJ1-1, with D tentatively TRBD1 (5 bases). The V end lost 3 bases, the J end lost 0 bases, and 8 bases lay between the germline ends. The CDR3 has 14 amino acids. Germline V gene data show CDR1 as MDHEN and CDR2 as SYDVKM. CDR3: CASSFVTVNTEAFF. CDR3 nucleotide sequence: TGTGCCAGCAGTTTCGTGACAGTGAACACTGAAGCTTTCTTT.

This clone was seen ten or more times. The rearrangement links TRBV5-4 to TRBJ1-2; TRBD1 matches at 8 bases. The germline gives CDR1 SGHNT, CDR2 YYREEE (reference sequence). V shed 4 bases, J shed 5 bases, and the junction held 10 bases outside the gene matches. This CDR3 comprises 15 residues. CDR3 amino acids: CASSSSGGYGYGYTF. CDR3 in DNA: TGTGCCAGCAGCAGCTCAGGGGGCTACGGGTATGGCTACACCTTC.

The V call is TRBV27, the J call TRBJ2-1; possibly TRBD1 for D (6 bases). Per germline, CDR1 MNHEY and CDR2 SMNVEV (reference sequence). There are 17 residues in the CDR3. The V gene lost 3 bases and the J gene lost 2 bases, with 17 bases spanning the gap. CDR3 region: CASSFLMTGNTYNEQFF. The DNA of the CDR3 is TGTGCCAGCAGTTTTCTCATGACAGGAAATACCTACAATGAGCAGTTCTTC.

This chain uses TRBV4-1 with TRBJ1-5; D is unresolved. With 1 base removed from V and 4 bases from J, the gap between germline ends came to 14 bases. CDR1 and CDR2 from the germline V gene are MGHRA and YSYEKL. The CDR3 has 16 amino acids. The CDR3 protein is CASSQGWRMVNQPQHF. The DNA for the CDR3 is TGCGCCAGCAGCCAAGGGTGGAGAATGGTTAATCAGCCCCAGCATTTT.

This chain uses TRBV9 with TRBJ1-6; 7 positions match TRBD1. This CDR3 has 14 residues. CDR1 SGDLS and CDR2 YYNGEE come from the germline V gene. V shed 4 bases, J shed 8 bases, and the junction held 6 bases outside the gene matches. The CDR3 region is CASSHGTDYSPLHF. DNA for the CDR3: TGTGCCAGCAGCCACGGGACAGACTATTCACCCCTCCACTTT.

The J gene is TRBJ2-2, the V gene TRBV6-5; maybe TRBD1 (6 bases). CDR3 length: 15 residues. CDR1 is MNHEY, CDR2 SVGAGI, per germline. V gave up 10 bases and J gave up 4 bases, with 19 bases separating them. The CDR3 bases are TGTGCCACAAACCCACGGCAGGGGACCACCGGGGAGCTGTTTTTT. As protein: CATNPRQGTTGELFF.

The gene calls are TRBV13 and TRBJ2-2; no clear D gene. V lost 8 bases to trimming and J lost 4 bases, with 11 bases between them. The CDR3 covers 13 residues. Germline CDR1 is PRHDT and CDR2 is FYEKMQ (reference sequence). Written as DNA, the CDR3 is TGTGCCAGCGGGTGGGGAATCACCGGGGAGCTGTTTTTT. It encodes CASGWGITGELFF.

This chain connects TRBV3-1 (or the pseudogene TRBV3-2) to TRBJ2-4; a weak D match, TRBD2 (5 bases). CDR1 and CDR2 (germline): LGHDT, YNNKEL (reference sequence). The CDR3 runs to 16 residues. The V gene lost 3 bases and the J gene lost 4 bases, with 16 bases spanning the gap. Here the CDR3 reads CASSQETNRGKNIQYF. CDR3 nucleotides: TGTGCCAGCAGCCAGGAGACTAACCGAGGGAAAAACATTCAGTACTTC.

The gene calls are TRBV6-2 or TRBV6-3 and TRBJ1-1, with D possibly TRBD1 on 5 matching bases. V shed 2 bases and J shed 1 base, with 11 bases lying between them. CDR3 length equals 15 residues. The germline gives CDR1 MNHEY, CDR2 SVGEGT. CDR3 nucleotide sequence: TGTGCCAGCAGTTACAGAAGACAGAAGAACACTGAAGCTTTCTTT. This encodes CASSYRRQKNTEAFF.

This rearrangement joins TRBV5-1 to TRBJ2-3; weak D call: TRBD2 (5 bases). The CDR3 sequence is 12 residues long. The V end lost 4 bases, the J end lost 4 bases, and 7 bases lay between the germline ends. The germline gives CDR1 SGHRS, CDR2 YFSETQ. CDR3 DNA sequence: TGCGCCAGCAGCCTGGAGGCAGATACGCAGTATTTT. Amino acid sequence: CASSLEADTQYF.

The CDR3 DNA is TGTGCCAGCAGAGGGGGGGGGTCTACTGAAGCTTTCTTT. Its protein is CASRGGGSTEAFF. The gene calls are TRBV27 and TRBJ1-1, with TRBD1 as a possible D gene (6 bases). The CDR3 spans 13 residues. Germline CDR1 is MNHEY and CDR2 is SMNVEV (reference sequence). Trimming pared 6 bases from V and 5 bases from J, leaving 13 bases between.

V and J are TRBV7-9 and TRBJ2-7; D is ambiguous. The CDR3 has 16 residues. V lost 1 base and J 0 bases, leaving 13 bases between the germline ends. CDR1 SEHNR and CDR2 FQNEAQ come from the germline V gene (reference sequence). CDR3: CASSLGRGKSSYEQYF. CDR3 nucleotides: TGTGCCAGCAGCTTAGGACGCGGTAAGAGCTCCTACGAGCAGTACTTC. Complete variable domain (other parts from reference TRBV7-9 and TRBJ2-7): DTGVSQNPRHKITKRGQNVTFRCDPISEHNRLYWYRQTLGQGPEFLTYFQNEAQLEKSRLLSDRFSAERPKGSFSTLEIQRTEQGDSAMYLCASSLGRGKSSYEQYFGPGTRLTVT.

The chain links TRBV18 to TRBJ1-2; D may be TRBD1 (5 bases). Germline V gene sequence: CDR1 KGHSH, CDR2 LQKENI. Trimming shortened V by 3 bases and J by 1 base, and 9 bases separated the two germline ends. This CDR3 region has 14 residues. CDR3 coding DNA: TGTGCCAGCTCACCCAGCGGGGGTAACTATGGCTACACCTTC. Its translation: CASSPSGGNYGYTF. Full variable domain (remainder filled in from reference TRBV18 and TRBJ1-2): NAGVMQNPRHLVRRRGQEARLRCSPMKGHSHVYWYRQLPEEGLKFMVYLQKENIIDESGMPKERFSAEFPKEGPSILRIQQVVRGDSAAYFCASSPSGGNYGYTFGSGTRLTVV.

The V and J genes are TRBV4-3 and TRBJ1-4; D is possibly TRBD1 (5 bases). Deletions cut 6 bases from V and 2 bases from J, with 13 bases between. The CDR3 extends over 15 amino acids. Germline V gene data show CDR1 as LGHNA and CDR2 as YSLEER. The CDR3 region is CASRILTETNEKLFF. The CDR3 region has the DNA TGCGCCAGCAGGATCTTGACAGAGACTAATGAAAAACTGTTTTTT.

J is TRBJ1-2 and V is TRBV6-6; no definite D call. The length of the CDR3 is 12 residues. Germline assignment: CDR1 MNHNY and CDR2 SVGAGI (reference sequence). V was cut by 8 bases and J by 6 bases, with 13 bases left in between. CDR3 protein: CASGGGWDGYTF. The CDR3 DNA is TGTGCCAGCGGCGGTGGGTGGGATGGCTACACCTTC.

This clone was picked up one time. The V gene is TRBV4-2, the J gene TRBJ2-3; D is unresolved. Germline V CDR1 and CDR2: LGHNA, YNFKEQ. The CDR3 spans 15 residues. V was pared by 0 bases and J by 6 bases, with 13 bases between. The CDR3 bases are TGTGCCAGCAGCCAAGATCTCGACGGCGAGGATACGCAGTATTTT. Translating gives CASSQDLDGEDTQYF.

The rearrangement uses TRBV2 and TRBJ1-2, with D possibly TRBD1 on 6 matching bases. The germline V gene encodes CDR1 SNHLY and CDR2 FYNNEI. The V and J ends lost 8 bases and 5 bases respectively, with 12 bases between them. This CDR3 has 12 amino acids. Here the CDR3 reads CASLGGLYGYTF. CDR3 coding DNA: TGTGCCAGCCTCGGGGGGCTTTATGGCTACACCTTC.

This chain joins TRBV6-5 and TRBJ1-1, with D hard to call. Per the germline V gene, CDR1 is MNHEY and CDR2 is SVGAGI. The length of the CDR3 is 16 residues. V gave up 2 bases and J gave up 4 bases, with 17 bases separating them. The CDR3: CASSYLSAGSPTEAFF. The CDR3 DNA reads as TGTGCCAGCAGTTACCTTAGTGCTGGGTCACCCACTGAAGCTTTCTTT.

For the CDR3, the DNA is TGTGCCAGCAGCCTCCTCCCGCAGAGCTCCTATAATTCACCCCTCCACTTT. Translated: CASSLLPQSSYNSPLHF. The chain couples TRBV5-4 to TRBJ1-6, with no clear D. This CDR3 has 17 amino acids. Germline CDR1 reads SGHNT; CDR2 reads YYREEE (reference sequence). Trimming took 4 bases from V and 0 from J, leaving 14 bases between them.